The 13 T cell receptor beta chains presented below share a single source sample, sequenced in a study of OX40 agonist ivuxolimab in advanced cancers. The assay was immunoSEQ multiplex PCR, and TCRdb's table has in-frame clones only and misses some. The sample includes 77,000 or so clones, about nine tenths of them seen just once. Sample: CD4+ or CD8+ T cells sorted from blood, taken in a trial of the OX40 agonist ivuxolimab. Every receptor here comes from an adult with an advanced solid tumor such as melanoma, head and neck, liver or kidney cancer.

V usage is TRBV7-9 and J usage is TRBJ1-5; D remains ambiguous. CDR3 length: 11 amino acids. Trimming took 8 bases from V and 4 from J, leaving 6 bases between them. Germline V lookup: CDR1 SEHNR, CDR2 FQNEAQ (reference sequence). The CDR3 nucleotides are TGTGCCAGCGGTCAGAATCAGCCCCAGCATTTT. This encodes CASGQNQPQHF. The whole variable domain, filled in from reference TRBV7-9 and TRBJ1-5, reads DTGVSQNPRHKITKRGQNVTFRCDPISEHNRLYWYRQTLGQGPEFLTYFQNEAQLEKSRLLSDRFSAERPKGSFSTLEIQRTEQGDSAMYLCASGQNQPQHFGDGTRLSIL.

The chain recombines TRBV18 with TRBJ1-5; TRBD1 aligns across 7 bases. The CDR3 runs 16 residues. Trimming cost V 1 base and J 0 bases; bases outside gene matches: 3. CDR1 is KGHSH, CDR2 LQKENI, per germline. CDR3 in DNA: TGTGCCAGCTCACCACAGGGGGCATATAGCAATCAGCCCCAGCATTTT. Translated, it gives CASSPQGAYSNQPQHF.

The chain employs TRBV2 and TRBJ1-1; D unresolved. V dropped 4 bases and J dropped 4 bases, with 7 bases sitting between them. The CDR3 contains 12 residues. Per the germline V gene, CDR1 is SNHLY and CDR2 is FYNNEI. CDR3 nucleotides: TGTGCCAGCAGTGGGGGTGGCACTGAAGCTTTCTTT. Translation: CASSGGGTEAFF.

J is TRBJ1-1 and V is TRBV2, with 8 bases that match TRBD1. Germline lookup yields CDR1 SNHLY and CDR2 FYNNEI. The junction had 5 bases not matched to a gene; V was cut back by 7 bases and J by 1 base. The CDR3 covers 14 residues. The CDR3 bases are TGTGCCAGCACCCTCGGACAGGGGAACACTGAAGCTTTCTTT. Its protein is CASTLGQGNTEAFF.

The J gene is TRBJ2-3, the V gene TRBV5-4, with TRBD2 matching 14 bases. V lost 4 bases to trimming and J lost 6 bases; unmatched junction nucleotides: 7. The CDR3 runs to 16 residues. CDR1 and CDR2 (germline): SGHNT, YYREEE (reference sequence). The CDR3 reads CASSRGLAGESDTQYF. CDR3 DNA: TGTGCCAGCAGCCGGGGACTAGCGGGAGAAAGTGATACGCAGTATTTT.

V is TRBV19 and J is TRBJ2-7; D possibly corresponds to TRBD2 (5 bases). Trimming shortened V by 4 bases and J by 8 bases, and 18 bases separated the two germline ends. CDR3 size: 14 residues. Germline CDR1 LNHDA, CDR2 SQIVND (reference sequence). The CDR3 loop reads CASSNSRAQWQQYF. CDR3 sequence (DNA): TGTGCCAGTAGTAACTCGCGGGCCCAGTGGCAGCAGTACTTC.

The V gene is TRBV7-2, the J gene TRBJ2-3, with 9 nucleotides matching TRBD2. Germline-derived CDR1 and CDR2 are SGHTA and FQGNSA. V lost 3 bases, J lost 4 bases, and 2 bases stayed unmatched. The CDR3 runs 14 residues. The CDR3 spells CASSLREGSDTQYF. The CDR3 DNA follows: TGTGCCAGCAGCTTGCGGGAGGGATCAGATACGCAGTATTTT.

This sequence joins TRBV4-2 and TRBJ2-2; D gene uncertain. The CDR3 sequence is 13 residues long. V was trimmed by 1 base and J by 4 bases, leaving 4 bases between them. CDR1 is LGHNA, CDR2 YNFKEQ, per germline. Here the CDR3 reads CASSQASTGELFF. CDR3 coding DNA: TGTGCCAGCAGCCAAGCTTCCACCGGGGAGCTGTTTTTT.

The chain joins TRBV2 to TRBJ2-4; D gene unclear. The V gene's germline CDR1 is SNHLY and CDR2 FYNNEI. V was clipped by 6 bases and J by 3 bases, with 15 bases between them. The CDR3 runs 15 residues. As DNA, the CDR3 is TGTGCCAGCAGGGGTGATAACTTCGGCAAAAACATTCAGTACTTC. This gives the protein CASRGDNFGKNIQYF.

The chain is built from TRBV5-6 and TRBJ2-3, with TRBD2 matching 8 bases. With V trimmed by 4 bases and J by 9 bases, 10 bases remained unmatched. The CDR3 is made up of 14 amino acids. The germline V gene encodes CDR1 SGHDT and CDR2 YYEEEE. The CDR3 sequence is CASSLTSGLGTQYF. DNA for the CDR3: TGTGCCAGCAGCCTAACTAGCGGCCTTGGGACGCAGTATTTT.

V is TRBV11-2 and J is TRBJ1-1, with D unresolved. V lost 3 bases, J lost 0 bases, and 8 bases lay in between. The CDR3 is 14 residues long. Germline V lookup: CDR1 SGHAT, CDR2 FQNNGV. The CDR3 spells CASSLDGLNTEAFF. Here the CDR3 DNA reads TGTGCCAGCAGCTTGGACGGACTGAACACTGAAGCTTTCTTT.

V gene TRBV7-9 combines with J gene TRBJ2-3, with 7 bases aligning to TRBD2. J was trimmed by 5 bases and V by 5 bases; bases with no gene match: 7. CDR1 SEHNR and CDR2 FQNEAQ come from the germline V gene (reference sequence). This CDR3 has 14 residues. CDR3 in amino acids: CASSEGGPVDTQYF. The CDR3 DNA follows: TGTGCCAGCAGCGAGGGAGGGCCGGTAGATACGCAGTATTTT.

The chain combines TRBV19 with TRBJ1-5; D is ambiguous. V was shortened by 2 bases and J by 5 bases, with 7 bases between the two germline ends. This CDR3 has 13 amino acids. CDR1 and CDR2 (germline): LNHDA, SQIVND (reference sequence). The CDR3 sequence: CASSIQEYQPQHF. DNA of the CDR3: TGTGCCAGTAGTATACAGGAATATCAGCCCCAGCATTTT.